The sequence of this T cell receptor (beta chain) was determined in a study of blood T cell repertoires in COVID-19. In the study overall: The samples span acute and convalescent COVID-19 from the United States, Italy and Spain.

In the original workflow: Cell counts per sample came from amplifying reference gene primers. Assay used: immunoSEQ multiplex PCR; TCRdb lists only in-frame clones, some missing. V and J calls and clone size are as listed in that table; D and trimming were resolved from the DNA. This table has 50,000 to 65,000 clones, approximately 86% appearing once. This clone was seen a handful of times. The sequenced material came from peripheral blood. This clonotype was sampled from a man aged 40-55 years with acute or convalescent COVID-19.

CDR3 protein: CASSIPGQSSGNTIYF. CDR3 DNA: TGTGCCAGTAGTATTCCCGGACAGAGCTCTGGAAACACCATATATTTT. The V and J genes are TRBV19 and TRBJ1-3, with D possibly being TRBD1 (6 bases). The germline V gene encodes CDR1 LNHDA and CDR2 SQIVND (reference sequence). With 3 bases removed from V and 0 bases from J, the gap between germline ends came to 12 bases. This CDR3 comprises 16 residues.